This entry describes one TCR beta chain. This clonotype came up a few times. Its antigen has not been determined. No base-level quality is on record; no much larger clone is a single base apart. The sequencer was an Illumina NovaSeq 6000. TCRalpha and TCRbeta cDNA libraries were built by 5'RACE with constant-segment primers, adding sample barcodes and unique molecular identifiers. Trizol reagent was used to extract RNA from every sample. Library amplification was performed in two PCR steps, and a second sample barcode and Illumina TruSeq adapters were introduced in the second step. The libraries were sequenced on an Illumina NovaSeq using 2 x 150 bp paired-end reads. Turning to the authors' computational methods: With migec v1.2.7, reads were demultiplexed and then collapsed into UMI-guided consensus sequences. With mixcr v2.1.11, UMI consensuses were aligned to TRA and TRB V and J templates and assembled into clonotypes. A clonotype was counted as expanded or contracted only if both edgeR and NoisET called the change significant, with noise models trained on biological replicates. For edgeR calls, the cutoffs were a false discovery rate-adjusted p below 0.01 and a log2 fold-change threshold of 1. PCA with hierarchical clustering of max-normalized trajectories of the 1000 most abundant clonotypes was used as exploratory dynamics analysis. Separately sequenced CD4+ and CD8+ repertoires were used to assign a CD4 or CD8 phenotype to each responding clone. TCRdb ran its own pipeline on the public reads, namely fastp trimming at Q25 and MiXCR clone calling, and kept in-frame beta chains. Entries are consolidated by CDR3 protein sequence, retaining the most common genes and DNA. In this record, the V and J calls reflect TCRdb's handling and not the investigators' own analysis. This sample holds about 430,000 distinct CDR3 sequences; more than 15% were observed only once. 20% to 25% of the sample is held by the ten biggest clonotypes.

Ficoll-Paque density gradient centrifugation was the method used to isolate PBMCs. The data stem from a study of T-cell memory formation after mild COVID-19 (dated by TCRdb to the early 2020s). In the study overall: Most TCR sequence clusters were specific to one of the two donors. In two donors, T-cell clones that expanded and contracted after mild COVID-19 were followed by sequencing TCRalpha and TCRbeta repertoires longitudinally. Two young, previously healthy adult volunteers, one female and one male, were included in the cohort. Beyond this particular receptor, the publication reports: The study covered only a couple of mild cases, and larger cohorts including severe cases with pre-infection samples were considered necessary. Contracting CD4+ clones appeared mostly in the CM and EM memory subsets, whereas CD8+ clones were enriched in EMRA. The second-wave clones that peaked on day 37 were not confirmed to be SARS-CoV-2 specific. Clones that contracted from day 15 to 85 showed balanced CD4/CD8 phenotypes, whereas a second wave of clones that expanded from day 15 to 37 leaned towards CD4+. Some responding clones were detected in pre-infection memory, suggesting pre-existing cross-reactive memory T cells joined the SARS-CoV-2 response.

V has 3 bases trimmed and J has 2 bases trimmed; junction bases matching no gene number 6. Measured from the cysteine to the phenylalanine, the CDR3 is 16 residues long. Only the CDR3 portion is preserved as DNA: 48 bases, with reading frame beginning at the first base. The germline V gene provides CDR1 SGHRS and CDR2 YFSETQ. The receptor comes from a man between 18 and 35 years old who had mild COVID-19 (a few samples of this study predate the infection). The sample titles of this study are shuffled in the database, so cell type and time point are left out; the donor was told from shared clones. What was sequenced was PBMCs or a T cell subset sorted from them (not recorded which). This receptor chain uses TRBV5-1 and TRBJ2-1; the central 9 bases match TRBD1. The encoded CDR3 is CASSWGTGSAYNEQFF. The sequenced DNA: TGCGCCAGCAGCTGGGGGACAGGGTCTGCCTACAATGAGCAGTTCTTC.